A selection of T cell receptor beta chains follows, all from one sample in a study of T cell responses to AZD1222 COVID-19 vaccine. Method: immunoSEQ multiplex PCR; TCRdb's copy keeps in-frame clones and lacks some. The sample contains 150,000 to 200,000 clones, 90% of which appear only once. The material sequenced was peripheral blood, taken 28 days after the second AZD1222 dose. Source of these receptors: an adult who received the AZD1222 COVID-19 vaccine. CDR3s include the opening cysteine and the closing phenylalanine or tryptophan. Each record gives: V gene, D gene, CDR3 length, J gene, clone size, CDR3 protein, CDR3 DNA. A D gene is named only where the DNA matches it firmly. Rows give clone size only sometimes, using once, few, many, or a class for an expanded clone.

v_gene: TRBV28
d_gene: -
len: 15
j_gene: TRBJ2-3
abundance: -
CDR3aa: CASTPPRGRTDTQYF
CDR3nt: TGTGCCAGCACCCCTCCCCGGGGGCGCACAGATACGCAGTATTTT

v_gene: TRBV4-1
d_gene: -
len: 15
j_gene: TRBJ2-1
abundance: -
CDR3aa: CASSYPGTTYNEQFF
CDR3nt: TGCGCCAGCAGCTACCCTGGCACAACCTACAATGAGCAGTTCTTC

v_gene: TRBV6-5
d_gene: TRBD1
len: 13
j_gene: TRBJ1-1
abundance: -
CDR3aa: CASSRDRKAEAFF
CDR3nt: TGTGCCAGCAGTAGGGACAGGAAGGCTGAAGCTTTCTTT

v_gene: TRBV6-1
d_gene: TRBD1
len: 15
j_gene: TRBJ2-7
abundance: -
CDR3aa: CASSDAGGFPYEQYF
CDR3nt: TGTGCCAGCAGTGATGCAGGGGGCTTCCCCTACGAGCAGTACTTC

v_gene: TRBV19
d_gene: -
len: 15
j_gene: TRBJ2-6
abundance: -
CDR3aa: CASSITPDRANVLTF
CDR3nt: TGTGCCAGTAGTATAACCCCCGACAGGGCCAACGTCCTGACTTTC

v_gene: TRBV5-1
d_gene: TRBD1
len: 15
j_gene: TRBJ1-1
abundance: -
CDR3aa: CASSRSGQENTEAFF
CDR3nt: TGCGCCAGCAGCCGTTCGGGACAGGAGAACACTGAAGCTTTCTTT

v_gene: TRBV7-2
d_gene: -
len: 12
j_gene: TRBJ2-1
abundance: -
CDR3aa: CASSLVGNEQFF
CDR3nt: TGTGCCAGCAGCTTAGTGGGAAATGAGCAGTTCTTC

v_gene: TRBV27
d_gene: -
len: 19
j_gene: TRBJ1-3
abundance: -
CDR3aa: CASSSTPPRGPPSGNTIYF
CDR3nt: TGTGCCAGCAGTTCCACCCCGCCCAGGGGACCCCCCTCTGGAAACACCATATATTTT

v_gene: TRBV19
d_gene: TRBD1
len: 14
j_gene: TRBJ1-5
abundance: -
CDR3aa: CASSKGQRDQPQHF
CDR3nt: TGTGCCAGTAGTAAGGGACAGCGCGATCAGCCCCAGCATTTT

v_gene: TRBV5-6
d_gene: -
len: 14
j_gene: TRBJ1-3
abundance: once
CDR3aa: CASSSTSQGNTIYF
CDR3nt: TGTGCCAGCAGCTCAACTTCACAGGGAAACACCATATATTTT

v_gene: TRBV7-8
d_gene: TRBD1
len: 15
j_gene: TRBJ2-7
abundance: -
CDR3aa: CASSLVTGGTYEQYF
CDR3nt: TGTGCCAGCAGCTTAGTGACAGGGGGAACCTACGAGCAGTACTTC

v_gene: TRBV24-1
d_gene: -
len: 14
j_gene: TRBJ1-2
abundance: -
CDR3aa: CATSGVGGPGGYTF
CDR3nt: TGTGCCACCAGTGGCGTGGGGGGTCCAGGCGGCTACACCTTC

v_gene: TRBV7-2
d_gene: -
len: 14
j_gene: TRBJ1-1
abundance: -
CDR3aa: CASSWIRGNTEAFF
CDR3nt: TGTGCCAGCAGCTGGATCAGGGGCAACACTGAAGCTTTCTTT

v_gene: TRBV2
d_gene: -
len: 14
j_gene: TRBJ1-5
abundance: -
CDR3aa: CASRNSLSNQPQHF
CDR3nt: TGTGCCAGCAGGAACAGCCTTAGCAATCAGCCCCAGCATTTT

v_gene: TRBV11-2
d_gene: -
len: 14
j_gene: TRBJ1-6
abundance: -
CDR3aa: CASSLMRGDSPLHF
CDR3nt: TGTGCCAGCAGCTTAATGAGGGGTGATTCACCCCTCCACTTT

v_gene: TRBV28
d_gene: -
len: 15
j_gene: TRBJ1-4
abundance: -
CDR3aa: CASSSRTRVGEKLFF
CDR3nt: TGTGCCAGCAGTTCGAGAACGCGAGTGGGGGAAAAACTGTTTTTT

v_gene: TRBV30
d_gene: -
len: 12
j_gene: TRBJ1-2
abundance: -
CDR3aa: CAWAMGREGYTF
CDR3nt: TGTGCCTGGGCCATGGGACGAGAAGGCTACACCTTC

v_gene: TRBV6-5
d_gene: TRBD1
len: 15
j_gene: TRBJ1-6
abundance: -
CDR3aa: CASSYATGYASPLHF
CDR3nt: TGTGCCAGCAGTTACGCGACAGGGTACGCTTCACCCCTCCACTTT

v_gene: TRBV28
d_gene: TRBD1
len: 15
j_gene: TRBJ1-4
abundance: -
CDR3aa: CASISAGTGDEKLFF
CDR3nt: TGTGCCAGCATTTCTGCCGGGACAGGAGATGAAAAACTGTTTTTT

v_gene: TRBV2
d_gene: -
len: 15
j_gene: TRBJ2-7
abundance: -
CDR3aa: CASSAAGGIAYEQYF
CDR3nt: TGTGCCAGCAGTGCGGCCGGGGGTATCGCCTACGAGCAGTACTTC

v_gene: TRBV7-2
d_gene: -
len: 12
j_gene: TRBJ2-3
abundance: few
CDR3aa: CASSYPTDTQYF
CDR3nt: TGTGCCAGCAGCTATCCCACAGATACGCAGTATTTT

v_gene: TRBV7-9
d_gene: -
len: 15
j_gene: TRBJ1-1
abundance: -
CDR3aa: CASSLGGRVNTEAFF
CDR3nt: TGTGCCAGCAGCTTAGGAGGCAGGGTGAACACTGAAGCTTTCTTT

v_gene: TRBV3-1/TRBV3-2
d_gene: TRBD2
len: 15
j_gene: TRBJ2-3
abundance: -
CDR3aa: CASSLRTSGADTQYF
CDR3nt: TGTGCCAGCAGCCTTCGGACTAGCGGGGCAGATACGCAGTATTTT

v_gene: TRBV18
d_gene: TRBD1
len: 15
j_gene: TRBJ2-1
abundance: -
CDR3aa: CASSLATGGRNEQFF
CDR3nt: TGTGCCAGCTCACTCGCTACAGGGGGACGCAATGAGCAGTTCTTC

v_gene: TRBV7-8
d_gene: TRBD2
len: 18
j_gene: TRBJ2-7
abundance: -
CDR3aa: CASSFPGLADSPPYEQYF
CDR3nt: TGTGCCAGCAGCTTTCCGGGACTAGCGGACTCCCCCCCCTACGAGCAGTACTTC

v_gene: TRBV20-1
d_gene: TRBD1
len: 11
j_gene: TRBJ2-7
abundance: -
CDR3aa: CSGDRAYEQYF
CDR3nt: TGCAGTGGCGACAGGGCCTACGAGCAGTACTTC

v_gene: TRBV10-3
d_gene: TRBD1
len: 15
j_gene: TRBJ1-6
abundance: -
CDR3aa: CAIRGTDGENSPLHF
CDR3nt: TGTGCCATCAGGGGGACAGACGGGGAGAATTCACCCCTCCACTTT

v_gene: TRBV28
d_gene: -
len: 14
j_gene: TRBJ1-6
abundance: -
CDR3aa: CASTLDTDNSPLHF
CDR3nt: TGTGCCAGCACCCTCGACACCGATAATTCACCCCTCCACTTT

v_gene: TRBV25-1
d_gene: -
len: 17
j_gene: TRBJ2-6
abundance: -
CDR3aa: CATSRDGASSGANVLTF
CDR3nt: TGTGCCACCTCCCGGGACGGAGCGAGCTCTGGGGCCAACGTCCTGACTTTC

v_gene: TRBV5-1
d_gene: -
len: 16
j_gene: TRBJ1-3
abundance: once
CDR3aa: CASSLDGPRSGNTIYF
CDR3nt: TGCGCCAGCAGCTTGGACGGACCCCGGAGTGGAAACACCATATATTTT

v_gene: TRBV11-2
d_gene: TRBD2
len: 16
j_gene: TRBJ2-3
abundance: few
CDR3aa: CASSFASGGSTDTQYF
CDR3nt: TGTGCCAGCAGCTTTGCTAGCGGGGGAAGCACAGATACGCAGTATTTT

v_gene: TRBV5-1
d_gene: -
len: 15
j_gene: TRBJ2-2
abundance: -
CDR3aa: CASGTGTPNTGELFF
CDR3nt: TGCGCCAGCGGAACAGGGACTCCGAACACCGGGGAGCTGTTTTTT

v_gene: TRBV18
d_gene: -
len: 15
j_gene: TRBJ2-7
abundance: -
CDR3aa: CASSPTGIDSYEQYF
CDR3nt: TGTGCCAGCTCACCGACCGGGATAGATTCCTACGAGCAGTACTTC

v_gene: TRBV6-5
d_gene: TRBD1
len: 14
j_gene: TRBJ2-7
abundance: -
CDR3aa: CASSSGQAYDEQYF
CDR3nt: TGTGCCAGCAGTTCGGGACAGGCCTACGATGAGCAGTACTTC

v_gene: TRBV25-1
d_gene: -
len: 15
j_gene: TRBJ1-6
abundance: -
CDR3aa: CASRTGGNTNSPLHF
CDR3nt: TGTGCCAGCAGGACTGGAGGGAATACTAATTCACCCCTCCACTTT

v_gene: TRBV3-1/TRBV3-2
d_gene: -
len: 15
j_gene: TRBJ1-6
abundance: -
CDR3aa: CASSQFGTGDSPLHF
CDR3nt: TGTGCCAGCAGCCAATTCGGGACCGGGGATTCACCCCTCCACTTT

v_gene: TRBV29-1
d_gene: -
len: 11
j_gene: TRBJ2-2
abundance: -
CDR3aa: CSARMDGELFF
CDR3nt: TGCAGCGCCCGCATGGACGGGGAGCTGTTTTTT

v_gene: TRBV5-1
d_gene: -
len: 15
j_gene: TRBJ2-5
abundance: -
CDR3aa: CASRPTGPLGETQYF
CDR3nt: TGCGCCAGCAGACCGACAGGACCCCTGGGGGAGACCCAGTACTTC

v_gene: TRBV2
d_gene: -
len: 11
j_gene: TRBJ2-1
abundance: -
CDR3aa: CASSVRLVRFF
CDR3nt: TGTGCCAGCAGTGTCAGACTAGTCCGCTTCTTC

v_gene: TRBV9
d_gene: TRBD2
len: 17
j_gene: TRBJ2-2
abundance: -
CDR3aa: CASSASGRVLNTGELFF
CDR3nt: TGTGCCAGCAGTGCTAGCGGGAGGGTCTTGAACACCGGGGAGCTGTTTTTT

v_gene: TRBV18
d_gene: -
len: 14
j_gene: TRBJ1-2
abundance: -
CDR3aa: CASSPGTEVYGYTF
CDR3nt: TGTGCCAGCTCACCGGGAACTGAGGTGTATGGCTACACCTTC

v_gene: TRBV28
d_gene: TRBD2
len: 17
j_gene: TRBJ2-3
abundance: -
CDR3aa: CASSLAGATLFTDTQYF
CDR3nt: TGTGCCAGCAGTTTAGCGGGAGCCACCTTATTCACAGATACGCAGTATTTT

v_gene: TRBV29-1
d_gene: -
len: 12
j_gene: TRBJ1-3
abundance: -
CDR3aa: CSVEDSGNTIYF
CDR3nt: TGCAGCGTTGAGGACAGTGGAAACACCATATATTTT

v_gene: TRBV19
d_gene: -
len: 15
j_gene: TRBJ2-6
abundance: -
CDR3aa: CASSTRGSGANVLTF
CDR3nt: TGTGCCAGCAGTACTCGGGGTTCTGGGGCCAACGTCCTGACTTTC

v_gene: TRBV20-1
d_gene: -
len: 14
j_gene: TRBJ2-3
abundance: -
CDR3aa: CSASSQGGTDTQYF
CDR3nt: TGCAGTGCTAGTTCTCAGGGAGGCACAGATACGCAGTATTTT

v_gene: TRBV7-9
d_gene: TRBD2
len: 14
j_gene: TRBJ2-1
abundance: -
CDR3aa: CASTKSGTSNEQFF
CDR3nt: TGTGCCAGCACCAAATCCGGGACTAGCAATGAGCAGTTCTTC

v_gene: TRBV30
d_gene: -
len: 11
j_gene: TRBJ1-2
abundance: -
CDR3aa: CAWSLWGEYTF
CDR3nt: TGTGCCTGGAGCCTATGGGGGGAGTACACCTTC

v_gene: TRBV5-5
d_gene: -
len: 15
j_gene: TRBJ2-1
abundance: -
CDR3aa: CASTETLPYYNEQFF
CDR3nt: TGTGCCAGCACCGAAACCCTCCCCTACTACAATGAGCAGTTCTTC

v_gene: TRBV2
d_gene: -
len: 13
j_gene: TRBJ1-3
abundance: -
CDR3aa: CASGPGTGNTIYF
CDR3nt: TGTGCCAGCGGACCCGGGACAGGAAACACCATATATTTT

v_gene: TRBV30
d_gene: -
len: 12
j_gene: TRBJ1-4
abundance: -
CDR3aa: CALWATNEKLFF
CDR3nt: TGTGCCCTGTGGGCCACTAATGAAAAACTGTTTTTT

v_gene: TRBV10-3
d_gene: -
len: 12
j_gene: TRBJ1-1
abundance: -
CDR3aa: CAISVIGAEAFF
CDR3nt: TGTGCCATCAGTGTGATCGGCGCTGAAGCTTTCTTT

v_gene: TRBV23-1
d_gene: -
len: 13
j_gene: TRBJ1-1
abundance: -
CDR3aa: CASSLGVTPEAFF
CDR3nt: TGCGCCAGCAGTCTGGGGGTCACCCCTGAAGCTTTCTTT

v_gene: TRBV24-1
d_gene: -
len: 16
j_gene: TRBJ1-2
abundance: -
CDR3aa: CATSDWVGGTDYGYTF
CDR3nt: TGTGCCACCAGTGATTGGGTCGGGGGAACCGACTATGGCTACACCTTC